These 18 T cell receptor beta chains were sequenced from one sample in a study of cytomegalovirus exposure and HLA in healthy donors. Primers: 60 Vbeta forward and 13 Jbeta reverse. TCRdb's copy holds only in-frame clones and misses some; the assay was immunoSEQ multiplex PCR. The sample holds under 200,000 clones; approximately 82% are singletons and the top ten take around 4.7%. The specimen sequenced was PBMCs. All receptors come from a male donor in good health and CMV-seronegative.

The rearrangement uses TRBV10-3 and TRBJ1-1; D is unresolved. Between the trimmed V and J ends, which lost 7 bases and 3 bases, there was a span of 18 bases. The CDR3 has 15 residues. Germline CDR1 and CDR2: ENHRY and SYGVKD. The CDR3 nucleotides are TGTGCCATCAAGCGGGGAGAGGAGTGGGACACTGAAGCTTTCTTT. Its translation: CAIKRGEEWDTEAFF.

The gene calls are TRBV27 and TRBJ2-3; TRBD2 aligns across 11 bases. The CDR3 loop spans 16 amino acids. Germline assignment: CDR1 MNHEY and CDR2 SMNVEV (reference sequence). The J segment lost 0 bases and the V segment lost 4 bases, leaving 3 bases of the junction unmatched. In nucleotides, the CDR3 is TGTGCCAGCAGTTCCTGGACTAGCGGGAGCACAGATACGCAGTATTTT. It is translated as CASSSWTSGSTDTQYF.

This clone has more than one count but fewer than ten. The rearrangement joins TRBV4-1 to TRBJ2-1; 7 nucleotides agree with TRBD2. The CDR3 sequence is 14 residues long. Germline loops: CDR1 MGHRA, CDR2 YSYEKL. V was pared by 3 bases and J by 6 bases, with 5 bases of the junction left unmatched. CDR3 amino acids: CASSQEAGINEQFF. The CDR3, as DNA: TGCGCCAGCAGCCAGGAAGCGGGGATCAATGAGCAGTTCTTC.

The chain couples TRBV7-2 to TRBJ2-2; D is ambiguous. Germline loops: CDR1 SGHTA, CDR2 FQGNSA. This CDR3 has 14 amino acids. Trimming cost V 8 bases and J 5 bases, with 15 bases left between them. Here the CDR3 reads CASRWPISTGELFF. The CDR3 nucleotides read TGTGCCAGCCGTTGGCCGATTTCTACCGGGGAGCTGTTTTTT.

As for this clone: Mismatch with germline at one junction end may stem from a read error. CDR3 protein: CASSDPNIGELFF. Written as DNA, the CDR3 is TGTGCCAGCAGCGATCCGAACATCGGGGAGCTGTTTTTT. This chain joins TRBV6-6 and TRBJ2-2; D is unclear. There are 13 residues in the CDR3. The germline CDR1 and CDR2 sequences are MNHNY and SVGAGI (reference sequence).

This chain links TRBV6-6 with TRBJ2-7; 8 bases line up with TRBD2. Germline V gene sequence: CDR1 MNHNY, CDR2 SVGAGI (reference sequence). The CDR3 totals 16 residues. With 0 bases clipped from V and 5 bases from J, the junction kept 9 bases outside the gene matches. CDR3 sequence (DNA): TGTGCCAGCAGTTACTCGGCGGGGGGAGATGGGAACGAGCAGTACTTC. It yields the protein CASSYSAGGDGNEQYF.

The V and J genes are TRBV7-9 and TRBJ1-6; the D is unclear. The CDR3 loop spans 11 amino acids. Trimming removed 3 bases at V and 18 bases at J, with 12 bases between. Germline CDR1 SEHNR, CDR2 FQNEAQ (reference sequence). CDR3 loop: CASSFDGDPHF. CDR3 sequence (DNA): TGTGCCAGCAGCTTCGACGGGGATCCCCACTTT.

This chain uses TRBV19 with TRBJ2-5, with TRBD2 matching over 8 bases. CDR1 LNHDA and CDR2 SQIVND come from the germline V gene (reference sequence). CDR3 length: 14 residues. V lost 6 bases, J lost 6 bases, and 9 bases stayed unmatched. The CDR3 DNA sequence: TGTGCCAGTAGGCGGCAGCGGGAGACGAAGACCCAGTACTTC. This gives the protein CASRRQRETKTQYF.

J is TRBJ1-1 and V is TRBV6-5; 9 bases are shared with TRBD1. The CDR3 loop spans 13 amino acids. Germline V CDR1 and CDR2: MNHEY, SVGAGI. The junction had 7 bases not matched to a gene; V was cut back by 10 bases and J by 4 bases. This CDR3 is CATSSDRGTEAFF. Written as DNA, the CDR3 is TGTGCCACCTCGTCGGACAGGGGCACTGAAGCTTTCTTT.

A remark on this clone: Other DNA sequences within the sample encode an identical CDR3. This chain links TRBV5-1 with TRBJ2-5, with 11 bases matching TRBD1. J gave up 2 bases and V 4 bases, and 4 bases lay outside the gene matches. This CDR3 is 15 amino acids long. The germline CDR1 and CDR2 sequences are SGHRS and YFSETQ. The CDR3 sequence is CASSPGTGGQETQYF. In nucleotides, the CDR3 is TGCGCCAGCAGCCCCGGGACAGGGGGGCAAGAGACCCAGTACTTC.

The chain joins TRBV18 to TRBJ2-1, with D possibly being TRBD2 (6 bases). This CDR3 contains 14 residues. Germline V gives CDR1 KGHSH, CDR2 LQKENI. V was trimmed by 6 bases and J by 2 bases, leaving 11 bases between them. CDR3 coding DNA: TGTGCCAGCTCCCCCGGGGGAACCTACAATGAGCAGTTCTTC. It yields the protein CASSPGGTYNEQFF.

The chain links TRBV6-5 to TRBJ2-6; D gene ambiguous. V was pared by 3 bases and J by 0 bases, with 9 bases between. The CDR3 covers 16 residues. CDR1 and CDR2 (germline): MNHEY, SVGAGI. The CDR3 sequence is CASSYGASSGANVLTF. CDR3 in DNA: TGTGCCAGCAGTTATGGAGCTAGCTCTGGGGCCAACGTCCTGACTTTC.

The chain's CDR3 is CASSQVAAIPPDTQYF. CDR3 nucleotides: TGTGCCAGCAGCCAAGTCGCCGCTATCCCACCAGATACGCAGTATTTT. This chain uses TRBV4-2 with TRBJ2-3; D gene uncertain. There are 16 residues in the CDR3. From germline, CDR1 is LGHNA and CDR2 YNFKEQ. V was clipped by 1 base and J by 4 bases, with 15 bases between them.

This chain connects TRBV5-1 to TRBJ1-1, with TRBD1 matching over 9 bases. The CDR3 length is 14 residues. V lost 4 bases and J lost 0; bases outside the gene matches: 1. Germline V gene sequence: CDR1 SGHRS, CDR2 YFSETQ. CDR3 sequence reads: CASSGQGMNTEAFF. In DNA, the CDR3 is TGCGCCAGCAGCGGACAGGGGATGAACACTGAAGCTTTCTTT. The whole variable domain, remainder taken from reference TRBV5-1 and TRBJ1-1, is KAGVTQTPRYLIKTRGQQVTLSCSPISGHRSVSWYQQTPGQGLQFLFEYFSETQRNKGNFPGRFSGRQFSNSRSEMNVSTLELGDSALYLCASSGQGMNTEAFFGQGTRLTVV.

V gene TRBV5-4 combines with J gene TRBJ2-1, with D maybe TRBD1 (5 bases). Per germline, CDR1 SGHNT and CDR2 YYREEE (reference sequence). Trimming stripped 5 bases from V and 7 bases from J, with 7 bases between. This CDR3 has 11 residues. In DNA, the CDR3 is TGTGCCAGCAGGGGGCTTAATGAGCAGTTCTTC. Its protein is CASRGLNEQFF.

Only a few counts were recorded for this clone. This chain uses TRBV5-5 with TRBJ2-7; D might be TRBD2 (5 bases). CDR3 size: 14 residues. Germline V gene sequence: CDR1 SGHKS, CDR2 YYEKEE (reference sequence). Between the trimmed V and J ends, which lost 3 bases and 4 bases, there was a span of 14 bases. DNA for the CDR3: TGTGCCAGCAGCTCCACGGGGAGTAATTACGAGCAGTACTTC. Protein: CASSSTGSNYEQYF. Looking up the rest from reference TRBV5-5 and TRBJ2-7 gives the full variable domain: DAGVTQSPTHLIKTRGQQVTLRCSPISGHKSVSWYQQVLGQGPQFIFQYYEKEERGRGNFPDRFSARQFPNYSSELNVNALLLGDSALYLCASSSTGSNYEQYFGPGTRLTVT.

The rearrangement joins TRBV7-8 to TRBJ1-3; D gene uncertain. This CDR3 has 16 residues. Trimming took off 0 bases at V and 7 bases at J, with 16 bases between the two ends. CDR1 and CDR2 (germline): SGHVS, FQNEAQ. CDR3: CASSLAPGVLGNTIYF. As DNA, the CDR3 is TGTGCCAGCAGCTTAGCGCCCGGGGTCCTAGGGAACACCATATATTTT.

The chain joins TRBV6-5 to TRBJ1-1, with 7 bases aligning to TRBD1. V lost 6 bases, J lost 6 bases, and 10 bases stayed unmatched. Germline loops: CDR1 MNHEY, CDR2 SVGAGI. This CDR3 is built from 14 residues. As DNA, the CDR3 is TGTGCCAGCAGACTTGACAGGGTACGACCTGAAGCTTTCTTT. Translated, it gives CASRLDRVRPEAFF.